The source of this T cell receptor (beta chain) is a study of T cells in Graves' hyperthyroidism and ophthalmopathy (dated by TCRdb to about 2019). At the level of the whole study: Peripheral blood samples were taken at the time of initial diagnosis, prior to any treatment. Prospective prediction of ophthalmopathy was tested in an independent validation cohort of 18 to 20 hyperthyroidism patients and 17 patients who later progressed to ophthalmopathy. The paper describes TCR Vbeta CDR3 sequencing of 140 or so peripheral blood samples, made up of some 42 ophthalmopathy patients, roughly 75 hyperthyroidism patients and some 17 progressor patients. A discovery cohort of about a hundred patients, 43 with Graves' ophthalmopathy and over 55 with stable Graves' hyperthyroidism, was used to find distinguishing TCR V-J signatures. The 100 discovery patients were divided at random into training and test sets in a 7:3 ratio. Once sampling was done, hyperthyroidism patients were given methimazole at a starting dose of 30 mg daily, whereas ophthalmopathy patients were given high-dose intravenous methylprednisolone. In addition, the study compared T-cell repertoires in thyroid tissue and in blood from several Graves' hyperthyroidism patients. Beyond this particular receptor, the publication reports: Most expanded thyroid clonotypes (frequency above 0.001) were also detected in blood, a finding suggesting that blood repertoires may reflect thyroid immune responses. In validation, the model predicted progression to ophthalmopathy a median of approximately 6.6 months before onset, with approximately 70% sensitivity and 72.22% specificity. Sample size was not statistically predetermined, and blinding of investigators to group allocation was not performed. Ophthalmopathy was separated from stable hyperthyroidism by a 13 V-J signature model, with 85% to 90% sensitivity and 81% to 82% specificity obtained in cross-validation and 80%/75% obtained in testing.

This clonotype came up a few times. The clone's antigen remains unknown. This may be a read error, as it is one base from a much larger clone. Stable Graves' hyperthyroidism was defined as the absence of progression to ophthalmopathy over 18 months of follow-up. The hyperthyroidism patients were between 18 and 65 years old and newly diagnosed, with a disease duration of less than 2 months. Exclusion was applied to patients with uncontrolled infections, other autoimmune diseases, pregnancy or lactation. Diagnoses were based on clinical symptoms, serum thyroxine and TRAb, thyroid ultrasound and orbital computed tomography. Ficoll-Paque density gradient centrifugation was used to isolate PBMCs from around 10 ml of fresh peripheral blood. Total RNA was extracted using Trizol reagent, and RNA quality was assessed on an Agilent 2100 Bioanalyzer. From cysteine to phenylalanine, the CDR3 is 15 amino acids long. Of the read, only the CDR3 DNA is kept; its 45 bases are in frame from base 1.

The TCR beta CDR3 regions were amplified from the RNA transcripts. The first round of RT-PCR for the TCR CDR3 was performed with the HTBI primer set and the Qiagen OneStep RT-PCR kit. The libraries were constructed in a second round of multiplex PCR and then size-selected and purified. Paired-end sequencing of the libraries was performed with 100 bp reads on an Illumina HiSeq2000. The published analysis was carried out like this. Raw data were processed with SOAPnuke, discarding reads with adapters, uncalled bases, mean Phred below 15, or no exact constant-primer or identifier match. High-quality paired reads were merged with COPE v1.2.5, and unique nucleotide sequences were defined as clonotypes. MiTCR v1.1 was used to align clonotypes to the IMGT TRBV, TRBD and TRBJ reference segments. Analysis was restricted to V-J combinations with a frequency above 0.0001, which covered roughly 99% of repertoires. A TCS score was defined as the ratio of F50 (clonal expansion) to E x V (chaos), with BLOSUM62-based TCRdist applied between CDR3 peptides within each V-J. Welch's t-statistics and random forest reduced around 520 V-J features to 13, which were used in a naive Bayes classifier (R e1071). TCRdb cleaned the public reads at Q25 with fastp, built clones with MiXCR and kept in-frame beta chains. Each CDR3 protein appears once, grouped with its most common genes and DNA. The V and J calls follow TCRdb's processing rather than the paper's. Present in this sample are some 690,000 distinct CDR3 sequences, 17% of which were seen just once. Around 15% of the sample goes to the ten largest clones.

Sequencing used blood. This receptor was taken from a man in his forties or fifties with Graves' hyperthyroidism. The sequence is built from TRBV12-3 or TRBV12-4 and TRBJ1-1, with a weak D call of TRBD1 (6 bases match). The CDR3 region: CASSPVLGANTEASF. The DNA reads as follows: TGTGCCAGCAGTCCCGTCTTGGGGGCGAACACTGAAGCTTCCTTT.